This T cell receptor (beta chain) was profiled in a study of shared clonotypes between healthy human individuals. At deep level, the assay was performed. Assay: immunoSEQ multiplex PCR; the TCRdb copy retains only in-frame clones and omits some. The sample records approximately 2.5 million clones, 80% to 95% being singletons. The CDR3 has 16 residues. Per germline, CDR1 MGHDK and CDR2 SYGVNS. Trimming shortened V by 6 bases and J by 0 bases, and 15 bases separated the two germline ends. The sequence was collected from a man between 18 and 29 years old in good health. Some clones in this sample may be carry-over from other donors' samples. Material: naive CD4+ T cells from PBMCs. Indicated subset: CD45RA+ positively selected. The chain couples TRBV25-1 to TRBJ1-3, with D possibly matching TRBD1 (6 bases). CDR3 DNA: TGTGCCAGCAGCCGACCGGGACAAGTCTCTGGAAACACCATATATTTT. It specifies CASSRPGQVSGNTIYF.